This T cell receptor (beta chain) appears in the sequencing data of a study of beta chain features in type 1 diabetes. General observations from the study: At VDJ recombination sites, type 1 diabetes patients had fewer insertions and more deleted nucleotides. TCRB CDR3s from Type 1 diabetes patients were moderately but significantly shorter in all four CD4+ subsets. Among patients, naive, central memory and Treg TCRB repertoires appeared more similar than among healthy donors.

Deletions cut 3 bases from V and 6 bases from J, with 12 bases between. Looked up from germline, CDR1 is SEHNR and CDR2 is FQNEAQ (reference sequence). This CDR3 has 13 residues. Naive, central memory, regulatory and stem cell-like memory cells within the CD4+ compartment were sorted using CD45RO/CCR7/CD25/CD127/CD95/CD27. In all sorted populations, purity surpassed 95%. TCRB transcripts that were expressed got sequenced, as all of the isolated RNA had been reverse transcribed. TCRdb's copy holds only in-frame clones and misses some; the assay was immunoSEQ multiplex PCR. The table has more than 250,000 clones, 20% to 25% seen once. This clone was counted a few times. Its specificity is not known.

V and J are TRBV7-9 and TRBJ2-7; weak D call: TRBD2 (6 bases). The receptor comes from a woman aged 25 to 39 with type 1 diabetes. The source material was naive CD4+ T cells from blood. The CDR3 loop is CASSLDYSGEQYF. The CDR3 DNA reads TGTGCCAGCAGCTTGGACTACTCCGGCGAGCAGTACTTC.